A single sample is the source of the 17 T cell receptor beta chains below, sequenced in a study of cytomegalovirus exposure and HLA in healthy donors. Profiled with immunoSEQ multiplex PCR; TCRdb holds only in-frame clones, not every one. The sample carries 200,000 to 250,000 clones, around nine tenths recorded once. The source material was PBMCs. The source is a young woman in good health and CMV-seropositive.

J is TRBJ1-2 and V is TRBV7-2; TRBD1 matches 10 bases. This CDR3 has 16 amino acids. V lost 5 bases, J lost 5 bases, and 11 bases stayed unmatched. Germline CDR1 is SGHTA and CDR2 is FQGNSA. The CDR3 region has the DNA TGTGCCAGCAGCACCCCCCCCGGGACAGGGGTATATGGCTACACCTTC. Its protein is CASSTPPGTGVYGYTF.

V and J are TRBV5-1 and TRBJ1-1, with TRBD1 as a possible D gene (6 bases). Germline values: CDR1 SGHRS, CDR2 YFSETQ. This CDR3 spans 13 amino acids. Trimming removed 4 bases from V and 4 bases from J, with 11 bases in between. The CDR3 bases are TGCGCCAGCAGCCCATGGGGGCGCACTGAAGCTTTCTTT. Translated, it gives CASSPWGRTEAFF.

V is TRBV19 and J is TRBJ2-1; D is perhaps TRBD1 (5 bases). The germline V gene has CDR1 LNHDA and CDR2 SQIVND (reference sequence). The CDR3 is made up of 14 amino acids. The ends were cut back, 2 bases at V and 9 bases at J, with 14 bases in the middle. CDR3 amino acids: CASSISGSAVEQFF. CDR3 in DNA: TGTGCCAGTAGTATATCAGGGTCGGCGGTTGAGCAGTTCTTC.

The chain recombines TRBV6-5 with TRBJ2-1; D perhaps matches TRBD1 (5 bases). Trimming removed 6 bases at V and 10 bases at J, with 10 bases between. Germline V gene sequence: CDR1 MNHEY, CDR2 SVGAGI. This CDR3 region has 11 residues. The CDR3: CASSRGQEQFF. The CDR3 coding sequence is TGTGCCAGCAGCCGCGGACAAGAGCAGTTCTTC.

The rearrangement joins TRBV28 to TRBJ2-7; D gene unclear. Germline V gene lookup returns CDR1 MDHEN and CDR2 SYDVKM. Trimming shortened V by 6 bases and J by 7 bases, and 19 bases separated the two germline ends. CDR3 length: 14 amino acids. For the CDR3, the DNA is TGTGCCAGCAGCCCCGAGGCTCCAACGAGGGAGCAGTACTTC. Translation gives CASSPEAPTREQYF.

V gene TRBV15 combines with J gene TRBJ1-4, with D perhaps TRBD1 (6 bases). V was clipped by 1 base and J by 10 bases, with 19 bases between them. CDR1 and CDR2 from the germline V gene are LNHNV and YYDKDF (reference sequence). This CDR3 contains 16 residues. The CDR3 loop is CATSRAFGGGGGKLFF. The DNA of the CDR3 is TGTGCCACCAGCAGAGCATTTGGGGGGGGAGGGGGAAAACTGTTTTTT. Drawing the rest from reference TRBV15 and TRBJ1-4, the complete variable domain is DAMVIQNPRYQVTQFGKPVTLSCSQTLNHNVMYWYQQKSSQAPKLLFHYYDKDFNNEADTPDNFQSRRPNTSFCFLDIRSPGLGDTAMYLCATSRAFGGGGGKLFFGSGTQLSVL.

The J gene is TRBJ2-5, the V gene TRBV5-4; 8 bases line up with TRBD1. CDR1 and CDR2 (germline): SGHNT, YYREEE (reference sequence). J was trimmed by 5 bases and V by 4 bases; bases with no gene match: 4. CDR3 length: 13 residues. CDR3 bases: TGTGCCAGCAGCGTAAACAGGGGGGAGACCCAGTACTTC. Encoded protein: CASSVNRGETQYF.

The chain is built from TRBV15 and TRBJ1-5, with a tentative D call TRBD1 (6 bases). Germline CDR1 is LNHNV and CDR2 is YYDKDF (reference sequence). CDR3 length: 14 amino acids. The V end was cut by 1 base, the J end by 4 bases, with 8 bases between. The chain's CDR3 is CATSRGQVNQPQHF. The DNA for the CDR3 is TGTGCCACCAGCAGAGGACAGGTTAATCAGCCCCAGCATTTT.

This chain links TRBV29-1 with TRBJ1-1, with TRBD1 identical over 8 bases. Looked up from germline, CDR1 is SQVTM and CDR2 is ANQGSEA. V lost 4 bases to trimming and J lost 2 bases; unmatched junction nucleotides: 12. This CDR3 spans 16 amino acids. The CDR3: CSVGIITGQGNTEAFF. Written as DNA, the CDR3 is TGCAGCGTTGGCATTATTACCGGACAGGGAAACACTGAAGCTTTCTTT.

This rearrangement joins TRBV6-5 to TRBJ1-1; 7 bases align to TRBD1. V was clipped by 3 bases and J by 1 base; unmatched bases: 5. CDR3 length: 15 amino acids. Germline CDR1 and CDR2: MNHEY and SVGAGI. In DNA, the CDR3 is TGTGCCAGCAGTTATAACAGGGGAAGGAACACTGAAGCTTTCTTT. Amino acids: CASSYNRGRNTEAFF.

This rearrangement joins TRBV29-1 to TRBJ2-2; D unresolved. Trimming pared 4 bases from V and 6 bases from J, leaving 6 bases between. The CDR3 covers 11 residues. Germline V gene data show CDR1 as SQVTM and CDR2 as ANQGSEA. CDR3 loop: CSVVAAGELFF. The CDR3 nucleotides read TGCAGCGTTGTGGCAGCCGGGGAGCTGTTTTTT.

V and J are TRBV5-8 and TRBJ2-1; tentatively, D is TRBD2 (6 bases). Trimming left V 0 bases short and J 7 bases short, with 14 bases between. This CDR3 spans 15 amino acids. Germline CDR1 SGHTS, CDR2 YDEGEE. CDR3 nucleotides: TGTGCCAGCAGCTTGGACGGGAGTTTTATTAATGAGCAGTTCTTC. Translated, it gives CASSLDGSFINEQFF.

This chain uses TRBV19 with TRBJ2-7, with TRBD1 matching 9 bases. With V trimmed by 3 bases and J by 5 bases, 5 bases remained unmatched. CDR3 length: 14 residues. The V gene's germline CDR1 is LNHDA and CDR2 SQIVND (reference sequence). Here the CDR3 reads CASSMGTGWNEQYF. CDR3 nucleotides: TGTGCCAGTAGTATGGGGACAGGGTGGAACGAGCAGTACTTC.

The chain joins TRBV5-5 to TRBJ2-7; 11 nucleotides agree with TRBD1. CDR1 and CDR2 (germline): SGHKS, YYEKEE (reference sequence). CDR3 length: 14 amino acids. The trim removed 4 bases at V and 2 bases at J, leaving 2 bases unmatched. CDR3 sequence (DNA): TGTGCCAGCAGCATGGGACAGGGGGCCTACGAGCAGTACTTC. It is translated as CASSMGQGAYEQYF.

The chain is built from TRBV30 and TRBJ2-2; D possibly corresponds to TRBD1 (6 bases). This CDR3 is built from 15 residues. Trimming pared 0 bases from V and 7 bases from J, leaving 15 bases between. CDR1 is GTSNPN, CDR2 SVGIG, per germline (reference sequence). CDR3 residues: CAWSVQLGTIGELFF. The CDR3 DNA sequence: TGTGCCTGGAGTGTACAATTGGGGACAATCGGGGAGCTGTTTTTT.

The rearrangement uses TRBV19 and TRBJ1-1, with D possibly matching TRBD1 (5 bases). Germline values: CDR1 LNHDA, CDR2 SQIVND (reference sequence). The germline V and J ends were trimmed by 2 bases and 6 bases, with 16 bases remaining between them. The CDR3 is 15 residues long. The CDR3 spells CASSINQGGQAEAFF. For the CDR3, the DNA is TGTGCCAGTAGTATAAACCAGGGAGGACAAGCTGAAGCTTTCTTT.

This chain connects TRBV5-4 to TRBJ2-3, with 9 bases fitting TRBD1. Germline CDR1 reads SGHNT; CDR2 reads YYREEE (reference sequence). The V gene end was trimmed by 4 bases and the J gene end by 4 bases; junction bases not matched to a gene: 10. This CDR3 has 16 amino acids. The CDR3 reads CASSVGGQGRPDTQYF. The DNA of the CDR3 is TGTGCCAGCAGCGTGGGGGGACAGGGACGCCCAGATACGCAGTATTTT.